The clone carrying this TCR beta chain was seen at least ten times. The read ends 3 residues shy of where the CDR3 ends; the end is completed using the germline J gene. The CDR3 covers 15 residues. V gave up 3 bases and J gave up 5 bases, with 14 bases separating them. The V gene's germline CDR1 is LNHDA and CDR2 SQIVND (reference sequence). The sample belongs to a study of T cell clonality in common variable immunodeficiency. TCRdb keeps only in-frame clones here, not all; method: immunoSEQ multiplex PCR. This sample carries 40,000 or so clones, none of them present only once. The V call is TRBV19, the J call TRBJ2-1; D is uncertain. The sample was peripheral blood mononuclear cells. The receptor comes from a person aged 18 to 75 in good health. The sequenced part of the CDR3 DNA is TGTGCCAGTAGTATCGGCGGCCCAACCCACAATGAG. Translation gives CASSIGGPTHNE. The whole CDR3 protein reads CASSIGGPTHNEQFF.